This T cell receptor beta chain comes out of a study of T cell responses to AZD1222 COVID-19 vaccine (dated by TCRdb to the early 2020s). In terms of the full investigation: TCR sequencing covered approximately 230 trial participants: nearly 210 given two doses of AZD1222 and 26 given two doses of MenACWY control vaccine. Trial participants were enrolled by age into 18-55, 56-69 and 70-plus year subgroups, with 148, 28 and 57 TCR-sequenced participants respectively. Broader findings and caveats from the paper: After two AZD1222 doses, both the breadth and the depth of spike-specific TCRs were significantly higher than at day 0 and than in MenACWY recipients. Participants were mostly white British, with more females than males. The authors suggested clonal diversity may have been underestimated. CD4 TCRs associated with the vaccine covered the entire spike protein, and the dominant responses were in regions 160-218 and 743-854. Epitopes outside the regions mutated in the B.1.351 and B.1.1.7 variants were reportedly recognized by nearly half of the unique spike-specific TCRs. No day 14 peak-response samples were available, so repertoires were characterized only after the peak T cell response. In the small 56-69-year group, the increase in depth fell short of significance, most likely because of low power. Only a handful of AZD1222 recipients were SARS-CoV-2 seropositive at baseline, limiting conclusions about previously exposed vaccinees.

As concerns this clone: No antigen is known for it. No base quality information exists; no much larger clone differs at one position.

The time point label, read with the paper, signifies: about 28 days (+/-7) after the second vaccine dose. AZD1222 recipients with second doses at about 4 weeks or about 12 weeks were pooled, because spike-specific TCR depth and breadth did not differ between schedules. Vaccinee samples were obtained from the UK trials COV001 and COV002, which included a single-blind randomized controlled phase 2/3 trial of AZD1222 (ChAdOx1 nCoV-19) in healthy adults. Trial participant PBMC samples were collected at day 0 and day 28 after the second dose for TCRbeta chain sequencing. The CDR3 regions of human TCRbeta chains were subjected to immunosequencing. Under the source paper's analysis protocol: TCRs in the repertoires were matched against a reference library of SARS-CoV-2-specific TCRs that had been generated with the MIRA antigen-specificity platform. Breadth was defined as the fraction of unique TCRs that were SARS-CoV-2-associated, and depth was defined as the fraction of total T cells that were SARS-CoV-2-associated. Each spike-specific TCR was assigned to its reactive spike region and to a CD4 or CD8 class using the MIRA data. Log10-transformed breadth and depth values were compared by one-way ANOVA with Sidak's multiple comparisons tests. Drawn from immuneACCESS, this table holds only the in-frame rearrangements with V and J called that TCRdb kept. Clones are partly lost; checked studies trace under half to an unresolved V gene and leave the rest unexplained. Clonal size and the V and J genes are those of that table, whereas D and trimming came from the DNA. This sample comprises roughly 180,000 clones, roughly 92% of them detected only once. Together, the top ten hold nearly 3.5% of the sample.

V gives up 1 base and J gives up 3 bases, and the segment between their germline ends measures 12 bases. CDR1 and CDR2 are read off the germline V gene as SGHDN and FVKESK. From its cysteine to its phenylalanine, the CDR3 spans 15 amino acids. Only CDR3 DNA remains: 45 bases, in frame from the first base. The receptor chain draws on TRBV14 and TRBJ1-2, with no reliable assignment of the D segment. The origin of this receptor is an adult who received the AZD1222 COVID-19 vaccine. Sequencing was performed on peripheral blood, taken 28 days after the second AZD1222 dose. The nucleotide sequence reads TGTGCCAGCAGCCAAGGTACAGCCACTTACTATGGCTACACCTTC. It encodes CASSQGTATYYGYTF. Outside the CDR3, residues come from the reference TRBV14 and TRBJ1-2 proteins, so the full variable domain is: EAGVTQFPSHSVIEKGQTVTLRCDPISGHDNLYWYRRVMGKEIKFLLHFVKESKQDESGMPNNRFLAERTGGTYSTLKVQPAELEDSGVYFCASSQGTATYYGYTFGSGTRLTVV.